The T cell receptor beta chain under discussion was sequenced for a study of blood T cell repertoires in COVID-19. At the level of the study: COVID-19 samples from acute and convalescent phases originated in the United States, Italy and Spain.

This CDR3 is built from 16 residues. The V segment lost 5 bases and the J segment 6 bases; nucleotides outside the gene matches: 13. In germline, CDR1 is MDHEN, CDR2 SYDVKM. Authors' processing steps: Estimation of nucleated cell counts was performed using reference gene primer amplification. The protocol was immunoSEQ multiplex PCR, while the TCRdb copy is restricted to in-frame clones and leaves out a portion. V, J and clone size reflect that table, while D and trimming were determined from the DNA. The table lists around 100,000 clones, around four fifths of them singletons. This receptor was identified in a man between 65 and 85 years old with active or convalescent COVID-19. The sequenced sample consisted of peripheral blood. The rearrangement uses TRBV28 and TRBJ1-2, with TRBD1 identical over 9 bases. Here the CDR3 reads CASSHLKTGTGNGYTF. In DNA, the CDR3 is TGTGCCAGCAGTCACCTAAAAACCGGGACAGGGAATGGCTACACCTTC.